The sequence of this T cell receptor beta chain was determined in a study of breast tumors, draining lymph nodes, adjacent tissues. Using its own MiXCR run on the multiplex PCR reads, TCRdb lists one record per CDR3 protein. The repertoire holds approximately 230,000 distinct CDR3 sequences, 34% seen once, with about 3.9% in the top ten. V was pared by 0 bases and J by 5 bases, with 11 bases between. Germline CDR1 and CDR2: SGHVS and FNYEAQ. The CDR3 covers 14 residues. As for this clonotype: Its antigen is unidentified. This may come from a read error, since a much larger clone is one base off.

Whole-study results and caveats: Tumors had less TCR diversity than lymph nodes, more than nontumor tissue.

Samples came from axillary lymph nodes draining the breast cancer. This sequence joins TRBV7-6 and TRBJ2-7, with D possibly TRBD1 on 6 matching bases. The material sequenced was axillary lymph node tissue. The sequence came from a female donor with breast cancer. Some clones in this sample may be carry-over from other donors' samples. CDR3 sequence reads: CASSLAFGDNEQYF. The CDR3 nucleotides are TGTGCCAGCAGCTTAGCTTTTGGGGACAACGAGCAGTACTTC. Based on the CDR3 plus reference TRBV7-6 and TRBJ2-7, the full variable domain is GAGVSQSPRYKVTKRGQDVALRCDPISGHVSLYWYRQALGQGPEFLTYFNYEAQQDKSGLPNDRFSAERPEGSISTLTIQRTEQRDSAMYRCASSLAFGDNEQYFGPGTRLTVT.